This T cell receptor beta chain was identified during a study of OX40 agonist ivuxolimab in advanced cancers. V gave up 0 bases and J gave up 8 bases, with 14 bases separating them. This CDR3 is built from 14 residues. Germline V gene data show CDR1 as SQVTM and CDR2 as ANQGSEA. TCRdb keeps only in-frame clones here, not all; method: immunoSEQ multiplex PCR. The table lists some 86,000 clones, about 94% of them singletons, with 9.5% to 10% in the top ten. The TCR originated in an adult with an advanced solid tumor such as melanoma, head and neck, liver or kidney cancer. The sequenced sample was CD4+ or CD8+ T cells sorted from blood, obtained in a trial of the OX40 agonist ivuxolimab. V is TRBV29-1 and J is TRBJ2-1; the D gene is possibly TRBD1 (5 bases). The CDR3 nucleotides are TGCAGCGTTGAAGATAACGACAGTTTAGATGAGCAGTTCTTC. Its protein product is CSVEDNDSLDEQFF.